This is a list of T cell receptor beta chains from one sample in a study of control samples from healthy donors and cancer patients. Generated by immunoSEQ multiplex PCR, the TCRdb table keeps only in-frame clones and is missing some. The repertoire has just under 75,000 clones, roughly 87% of them found once; the top ten carry more than 3%. The source material was blood. These receptors originate from a woman aged 45-59 years in good health. Each CDR3 is given with its conserved first and last residue. Each record gives: J gene, clone size, V gene, D gene, CDR3 protein, CDR3 DNA. D genes are given only for firm matches. Expanded clones are given a class, and other clones once, few, many or no size at all.

TRBJ2-1 . TRBV6-5 . CASTGRGYNEQFF TGTGCCAGCACGGGCCGGGGTTACAATGAGCAGTTCTTC
TRBJ2-1 . TRBV19 . CASSPKGGRNEQFF TGTGCCAGTAGCCCAAAGGGAGGTCGCAATGAGCAGTTCTTC
TRBJ1-4 . TRBV18 . CASSLSGLPATNEKLFF TGTGCCAGCTCACTTTCAGGGCTCCCTGCAACTAATGAAAAACTGTTTTTT
TRBJ2-1 . TRBV4-2 . CASSQGGHSYNEQFF TGTGCCAGCAGCCAAGGGGGACACTCCTACAATGAGCAGTTCTTC
TRBJ2-3 . TRBV5-1 . CASSFAAHTDTQYF TGCGCCAGCAGCTTCGCCGCACACACAGATACGCAGTATTTT
TRBJ2-1 once TRBV9 . CASSVGLGEQFF TGTGCCAGCAGCGTAGGTCTTGGTGAGCAGTTCTTC
TRBJ2-1 . TRBV28 . CASSPYRAEQFF TGTGCCAGCAGTCCCTACCGGGCGGAGCAGTTCTTC
TRBJ2-2 . TRBV7-9 . CASRVQGDTGELFF TGTGCCTCGAGGGTACAGGGCGACACCGGGGAGCTGTTTTTT
TRBJ1-3 . TRBV9 TRBD1 CASSGRGREGNTIYF TGTGCCAGCAGCGGCAGGGGGCGCGAAGGAAACACCATATATTTT
TRBJ2-1 once TRBV21-1 . CASSKSGTANYNEQFF TGTGCCAGCAGCAAATCAGGGACAGCTAACTACAATGAGCAGTTCTTC
TRBJ1-1 . TRBV30 . CALRGTEAFF TGTGCCCTGAGGGGCACTGAAGCTTTCTTT
TRBJ2-5 . TRBV7-9 . CASSLGLQETQYF TGTGCCAGCAGCTTAGGACTACAAGAGACCCAGTACTTC
TRBJ2-7 once TRBV5-4 . CASSDRSRAYEQYF TGTGCCAGCAGCGATAGAAGTAGAGCCTACGAGCAGTACTTC
TRBJ1-2 . TRBV29-1 . CSVEEGGFGYTF TGCAGCGTTGAGGAGGGTGGATTTGGCTACACCTTC
TRBJ1-4 few TRBV7-8 TRBD1 CASSPTWGTVNEKLFF TGTGCCAGCAGCCCGACCTGGGGGACAGTAAATGAAAAACTGTTTTTT
TRBJ2-7 . TRBV5-1 . CASSFLGLPSSYEQYF TGCGCCAGCAGCTTCTTAGGACTACCAAGCTCCTACGAGCAGTACTTC
TRBJ2-3 . TRBV6-1 . CASSEGGSRTDTQYF TGTGCCAGCAGTGAAGGAGGGTCGAGAACAGATACGCAGTATTTT
TRBJ1-5 . TRBV5-1 . CASSLTGRGPQHF TGCGCCAGCAGCTTGACGGGGAGAGGGCCCCAGCATTTT
TRBJ1-1 few TRBV5-6 . CASSLHLDSVNTEAFF TGTGCCAGCAGCCTGCATTTGGACAGTGTGAACACTGAAGCTTTCTTT
TRBJ1-5 . TRBV24-1 . CATSGPTEPQHF TGTGCCACCAGTGGCCCTACCGAGCCCCAGCATTTT
TRBJ2-1 . TRBV4-2 TRBD2 CASSQESGSAYNEQFF TGTGCCAGCAGCCAAGAGAGCGGGAGCGCGTACAATGAGCAGTTCTTC
TRBJ2-2 . TRBV6-2/TRBV6-3 TRBD1 CASSRQGARTGELFF TGTGCCAGCAGTCGCCAGGGGGCTAGGACCGGGGAGCTGTTTTTT
TRBJ1-5 . TRBV6-1 . CASSEGVGQPQHF TGTGCCAGCAGTGAGGGCGTAGGTCAGCCCCAGCATTTT
TRBJ1-1 . TRBV4-2 . CASSQGANTEAFF TGTGCCAGCAGCCAAGGGGCAAACACTGAAGCTTTCTTT
TRBJ1-1 . TRBV5-1 . CASSLGSGVEAFF TGCGCCAGCAGCTTGGGGTCAGGGGTGGAAGCTTTCTTT
TRBJ2-5 . TRBV19 TRBD2 CASSILGGGQETQYF TGTGCCAGTAGTATATTGGGCGGGGGCCAAGAGACCCAGTACTTC
TRBJ2-1 once TRBV3-1/TRBV3-2 TRBD2 CASSSKGTSGRAVYGEQFF TGTGCCAGCAGCTCGAAGGGGACTAGCGGGAGGGCCGTCTATGGTGAGCAGTTCTTC
TRBJ2-1 . TRBV18 TRBD2 CASSPRGLAGGSNEQFF TGTGCCAGCTCACCACGGGGCCTAGCGGGAGGCAGCAATGAGCAGTTCTTC
TRBJ1-2 . TRBV4-1 . CASSQGLEGTNYGYTF TGCGCCAGCAGCCAAGGCCTAGAGGGTACCAACTATGGCTACACCTTC
TRBJ2-1 . TRBV6-5 . CASERSGQTYNEQFF TGTGCCAGCGAGAGAAGCGGGCAGACGTACAATGAGCAGTTCTTC
TRBJ2-1 . TRBV6-4 TRBD1 CASSDSTGGYNEQFF TGTGCCAGCAGTGACTCGACAGGGGGCTACAATGAGCAGTTCTTC